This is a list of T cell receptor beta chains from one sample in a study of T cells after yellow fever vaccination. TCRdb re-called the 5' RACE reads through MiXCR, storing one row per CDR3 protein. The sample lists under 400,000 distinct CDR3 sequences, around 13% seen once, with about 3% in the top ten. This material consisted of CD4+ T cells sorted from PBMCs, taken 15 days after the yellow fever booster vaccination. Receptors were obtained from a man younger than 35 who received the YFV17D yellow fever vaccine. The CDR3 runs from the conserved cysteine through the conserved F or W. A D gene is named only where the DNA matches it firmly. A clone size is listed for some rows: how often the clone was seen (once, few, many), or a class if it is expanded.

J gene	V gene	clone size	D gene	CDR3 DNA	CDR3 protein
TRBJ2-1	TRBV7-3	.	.	TGTGCCAGCAGCTTCAGGGGAGGGGGGGCTAGGGATGAGCAGTTCTTC	CASSFRGGGARDEQFF
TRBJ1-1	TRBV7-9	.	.	TGTGCCAGCAGCTTAGAGGGGGGTTCTGAAGCTTTCTTT	CASSLEGGSEAFF
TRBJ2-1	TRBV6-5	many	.	TGTGCCAGCAGTTACGGTAGGGAGCAGTTCTTC	CASSYGREQFF
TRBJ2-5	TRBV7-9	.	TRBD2	TGTGCCAGCAGCGCACTAGCGCCCAAAGAGACCCAGTACTTC	CASSALAPKETQYF
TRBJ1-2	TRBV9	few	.	TGTGCCAGCAGCGCCCTGGGGCGGCACTATGGCTACACCTTC	CASSALGRHYGYTF
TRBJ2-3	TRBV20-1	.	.	TGCAGTGCTACAGGGACCAGCCACGGTACGCAGTATTTT	CSATGTSHGTQYF
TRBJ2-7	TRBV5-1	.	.	TGCGCCAGCAGCGGTCTTTACTCGCGGGACAAGCCCTACGAGCAGTACTTC	CASSGLYSRDKPYEQYF
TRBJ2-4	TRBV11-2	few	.	TGTGCCAGCAGCTCCCTCCAGGATCCACTAGCCAAAAACATTCAGTACTTC	CASSSLQDPLAKNIQYF
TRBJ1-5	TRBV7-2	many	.	TGTGCCAGCAGCTCAAACATGGGGCAGCCCCAGCATTTT	CASSSNMGQPQHF
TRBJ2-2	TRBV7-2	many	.	TGTGCCAGCAGGTCGTTTGGGACGGATCTGAACACCGGGGAGCTGTTTTTT	CASRSFGTDLNTGELFF
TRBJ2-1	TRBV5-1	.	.	TGCGCCAGCAGCCTCTCGACGACGGACCTCGATGAGCAGTTCTTC	CASSLSTTDLDEQFF
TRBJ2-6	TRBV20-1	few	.	TGCAGTGCCCGAGGGCGGAGACACCCTGGGGCCAACGTCCTGACTTTC	CSARGRRHPGANVLTF
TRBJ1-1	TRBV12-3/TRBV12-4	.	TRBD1	TGTGCCAGCAGTAAAGCCGGACAGGGGGCTACTGAAGCTTTCTTT	CASSKAGQGATEAFF
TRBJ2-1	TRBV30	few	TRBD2	TGTGCCTGGAGTAAACCGGGGACTATGGTCGGTGAGCAGTTCTTC	CAWSKPGTMVGEQFF
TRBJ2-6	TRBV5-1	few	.	TGCGCCAGCAGCTTGGGGCAGGGTGTCTTTACTGGGGCCAACGTCCTGACTTTC	CASSLGQGVFTGANVLTF
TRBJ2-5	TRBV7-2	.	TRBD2	TGTGCCAGCAGCTTCCCCTCTAGCGGGGTGGAGACCCAGTACTTC	CASSFPSSGVETQYF
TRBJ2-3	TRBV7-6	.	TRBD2	TGTGCCAGCAGCTCGCGACTAGCGGGGGTTGAAGCCTATTTT	CASSSRLAGVEAYF
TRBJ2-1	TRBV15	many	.	TGTGCCACCAGCAGAGAGACTCAGGCCTACAATGAGCAGTTCTTC	CATSRETQAYNEQFF
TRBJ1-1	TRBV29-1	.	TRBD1	TGCAGCGGGGGACAGGGTTGGGGGTCTGAAGCTTTCTTT	CSGGQGWGSEAFF
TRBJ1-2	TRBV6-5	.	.	TGTGCCAGCAGTCCTCGGGGGTGGGACACGGGTGGCTACACCTTC	CASSPRGWDTGGYTF
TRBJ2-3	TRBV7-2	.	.	TGTGCCAGCAGCTTTTTCGGCCGGGGTGGCACAGATACGCAGTATTTT	CASSFFGRGGTDTQYF
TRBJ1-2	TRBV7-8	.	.	TGTGCCAGCAGCCCCGGGGCCGAGGGCTACACCTTC	CASSPGAEGYTF
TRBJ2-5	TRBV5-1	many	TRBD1	TGCGCCAGCAGCGGCGGACAGGGGGCATTAGAGACCCAGTACTTC	CASSGGQGALETQYF
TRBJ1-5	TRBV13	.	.	TGTGCCAGCAGCTTAGGGGTCAGCCAGAATCAGCCCCAGCATTTT	CASSLGVSQNQPQHF
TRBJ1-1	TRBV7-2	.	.	TGTGCCAGCAGCTCTAGCGGGCCGACTGAAGCTTTCTTT	CASSSSGPTEAFF
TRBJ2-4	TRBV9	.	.	TGTGCCAGCAGCCCAGGGTGGCAGAAGGGGGGGAAAAACATTCAGTACTTC	CASSPGWQKGGKNIQYF
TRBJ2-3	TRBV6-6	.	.	TGTGCCAGCAGTTACAAGGCAGGGGGAGGTGGAGATACGCAGTATTTT	CASSYKAGGGGDTQYF
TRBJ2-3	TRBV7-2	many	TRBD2	TGTGCCAGCAGCTTCGGCAGCGGGGGGGCCGGTACGCAGTATTTT	CASSFGSGGAGTQYF
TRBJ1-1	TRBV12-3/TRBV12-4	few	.	TGTGCCAGCAGTCCTGTAGGGTTGGCTGAAGCTTTCTTT	CASSPVGLAEAFF